The 21 T cell receptor beta chains presented below share a single source sample, sequenced in a study of technical replicates of blood from a handful of donors. Measured with immunoSEQ multiplex PCR; TCRdb has only the in-frame clones, and not every one. The data show over 75,000 clones, 95% seen once. The sequenced material came from T cells isolated from PBMCs. The receptors stem from a human donor in good health.

This chain links TRBV6-4 with TRBJ2-3, with TRBD1 matching 7 bases. From germline, CDR1 is MRHNA and CDR2 SNTAGT. This CDR3 region has 15 residues. Trimming removed 3 bases from V and 1 base from J; junction bases left unmatched: 4. The CDR3 reads CASSEPGQGTDTQYF. Here the CDR3 DNA reads TGTGCCAGCAGTGAACCTGGACAGGGCACAGATACGCAGTATTTT.

The chain links TRBV25-1 to TRBJ1-1; 12 bases are shared with TRBD1. The V segment lost 1 base and the J segment 0 bases; nucleotides outside the gene matches: 3. The CDR3 has 17 residues. Germline V gene data show CDR1 as MGHDK and CDR2 as SYGVNS. CDR3 DNA sequence: TGTGCCAGCAGTGAATTGGGGACAGGGGGCGTGAACACTGAAGCTTTCTTT. Residues: CASSELGTGGVNTEAFF.

The J gene is TRBJ1-2, the V gene TRBV7-9; D remains ambiguous. CDR1 and CDR2 (germline): SEHNR, FQNEAQ (reference sequence). With 2 bases removed from V and 8 bases from J, the gap between germline ends came to 15 bases. This CDR3 is 14 amino acids long. This CDR3 is CASSLTGQSWGYTF. The CDR3 nucleotides are TGTGCCAGCAGCTTAACGGGTCAGAGCTGGGGCTACACCTTC.

This chain links TRBV2 with TRBJ1-5, with D perhaps matching TRBD1 (6 bases). Germline loops: CDR1 SNHLY, CDR2 FYNNEI. The CDR3 contains 14 residues. The ends were cut back, 6 bases at V and 6 bases at J, with 15 bases in the middle. The CDR3: CASSPWGPGQPQHF. DNA for the CDR3: TGTGCCAGCAGCCCGTGGGGGCCTGGTCAGCCCCAGCATTTT.

The CDR3 spells CASRTGTGANVLTF. Written as DNA, the CDR3 is TGTGCCAGCCGGACAGGGACCGGGGCCAACGTCCTGACTTTC. V usage is TRBV6-1 and J usage is TRBJ2-6, with TRBD1 identical over 8 bases. The CDR3 extends over 14 amino acids. Germline CDR1 and CDR2: MNHNS and SASEGT. V lost 8 bases to trimming and J lost 4 bases; unmatched junction nucleotides: 4.

The V and J genes are TRBV5-1 and TRBJ1-5; TRBD1 matches 8 bases. The CDR3 totals 15 residues. V lost 0 bases, J lost 9 bases, and 8 bases stayed unmatched. The V gene's germline CDR1 is SGHRS and CDR2 YFSETQ. This chain's CDR3 is CASSLDGETGAPQHF. CDR3 sequence (DNA): TGCGCCAGCAGCTTGGATGGAGAGACAGGGGCGCCCCAGCATTTT. Complete variable domain (other parts from reference TRBV5-1 and TRBJ1-5): KAGVTQTPRYLIKTRGQQVTLSCSPISGHRSVSWYQQTPGQGLQFLFEYFSETQRNKGNFPGRFSGRQFSNSRSEMNVSTLELGDSALYLCASSLDGETGAPQHFGDGTRLSIL.

This chain links TRBV2 with TRBJ2-2, with 8 bases identical to TRBD2. Germline assignment: CDR1 SNHLY and CDR2 FYNNEI. The CDR3 covers 15 residues. Trimming at V came to 6 bases and at J to 7 bases, leaving 10 bases not matched to a gene. Written as DNA, the CDR3 is TGTGCCAGCAGCGTCGGACTAGCCCCTGTCGGGGAGCTGTTTTTT. It is translated as CASSVGLAPVGELFF.

This clone has only a few counts. The rearrangement joins TRBV4-2 to TRBJ1-1; 7 bases are a match to TRBD1. After removal of 0 bases from V and 5 bases from J, the junction contained 9 bases not matched to a gene. The CDR3 is made up of 16 amino acids. Germline CDR1 is LGHNA and CDR2 is YNFKEQ. CDR3 sequence reads: CASSQEEGARGTEAFF. The CDR3, as DNA: TGTGCCAGCAGCCAAGAAGAGGGGGCGAGAGGGACTGAAGCTTTCTTT.

This chain uses TRBV2 with TRBJ2-6; D might be TRBD1 (6 bases). V lost 0 bases and J 9 bases, leaving 24 bases between the germline ends. Germline V gene data show CDR1 as SNHLY and CDR2 as FYNNEI. The length of the CDR3 is 19 residues. CDR3 loop: CASSEAGSRQVDRLNVLTF. The DNA for the CDR3 is TGTGCCAGCAGTGAAGCGGGAAGTAGACAGGTAGATCGCCTCAACGTCCTGACTTTC.

CDR3 DNA sequence: TGCGCCAGCAGCTTGTCTGGTAGTGCCTACAATGAGCAGTTCTTC. Protein sequence: CASSLSGSAYNEQFF. The chain recombines TRBV5-1 with TRBJ2-1; D gene ambiguous. The CDR3 is 15 residues long. V gave up 1 base and J gave up 2 bases, with 10 bases separating them. The V gene's germline CDR1 is SGHRS and CDR2 YFSETQ. Filled out from reference TRBV5-1 and TRBJ2-1, the complete variable domain reads KAGVTQTPRYLIKTRGQQVTLSCSPISGHRSVSWYQQTPGQGLQFLFEYFSETQRNKGNFPGRFSGRQFSNSRSEMNVSTLELGDSALYLCASSLSGSAYNEQFFGPGTRLTVL.

Details on this clone: This sample also contains other DNA sequences that code for the same CDR3. The chain links TRBV29-1 to TRBJ2-3, with 10 positions matching TRBD1. Per germline, CDR1 SQVTM and CDR2 ANQGSEA. This CDR3 contains 13 residues. CDR3 nucleotides: TGCAGTGCCGGGACAGGGGGCACAGATACGCAGTATTTT. It yields the protein CSAGTGGTDTQYF.

V and J are TRBV30 and TRBJ1-2, with D maybe TRBD1 (5 bases). This CDR3 comprises 14 residues. The germline V gene encodes CDR1 GTSNPN and CDR2 SVGIG (reference sequence). V lost 3 bases and J 0 bases, leaving 11 bases between the germline ends. CDR3 coding DNA: TGTGCCTGGAGCCCTGGAGGGGCTAACTATGGCTACACCTTC. This translates into CAWSPGGANYGYTF.

V and J are TRBV4-1 and TRBJ2-3; the D is unclear. The CDR3 is 15 amino acids. CDR1 is MGHRA and CDR2 is YSYEKL in the germline V gene. Trimming removed 1 base from V and 1 base from J, with 9 bases in between. The CDR3 is CASSQVGRGTDTQYF. The CDR3 coding sequence is TGCGCCAGCAGCCAAGTTGGGCGCGGCACAGATACGCAGTATTTT.

The V gene is TRBV6-1, the J gene TRBJ2-2, with D maybe TRBD1 (6 bases). Germline lookup yields CDR1 MNHNS and CDR2 SASEGT. This CDR3 is built from 14 residues. Trimming removed 3 bases at V and 7 bases at J, with 12 bases between. The CDR3 region has the DNA TGTGCCAGCAGTGACGGCAGGGGCGGCGGGGAGCTGTTTTTT. This translates into CASSDGRGGGELFF.

This chain connects TRBV5-1 to TRBJ2-1; D perhaps matches TRBD2 (6 bases). Germline lookup yields CDR1 SGHRS and CDR2 YFSETQ. V lost 0 bases and J 15 bases, leaving 22 bases between the germline ends. The CDR3 totals 15 residues. The CDR3 is CASSLDGFGDSKRFF. CDR3 in DNA: TGCGCCAGCAGCTTGGATGGTTTCGGGGACTCTAAGAGGTTCTTC. Together with reference TRBV5-1 and TRBJ2-1, the CDR3 gives the full variable domain: KAGVTQTPRYLIKTRGQQVTLSCSPISGHRSVSWYQQTPGQGLQFLFEYFSETQRNKGNFPGRFSGRQFSNSRSEMNVSTLELGDSALYLCASSLDGFGDSKRFFGPGTRLTVL.

This clone was recorded a few times. The chain employs TRBV20-1 and TRBJ1-1, with D maybe TRBD1 (6 bases). This CDR3 spans 10 amino acids. Trimming left V 6 bases short and J 8 bases short, with 10 bases between. Germline V lookup: CDR1 DFQATT, CDR2 SNEGSKA (reference sequence). The CDR3 nucleotides are TGCAGTGCCTGGACAGCCGAAGCTTTCTTT. Translating it yields CSAWTAEAFF.

The chain uses TRBV30 and TRBJ2-7; D perhaps matches TRBD2 (6 bases). V shed 2 bases and J shed 0 bases, with 11 bases lying between them. CDR3 length equals 14 residues. Germline V gene sequence: CDR1 GTSNPN, CDR2 SVGIG (reference sequence). The CDR3 loop is CAWSWDFSSYEQYF. The CDR3 DNA reads TGTGCCTGGAGTTGGGACTTCAGCTCCTACGAGCAGTACTTC.

This chain uses TRBV2 with TRBJ2-5; D ambiguous. Germline CDR1 reads SNHLY; CDR2 reads FYNNEI. The CDR3 is 13 amino acids. The germline V and J ends were trimmed by 1 base and 5 bases, with 8 bases remaining between them. CDR3 region: CASSEGNSETQYF. DNA of the CDR3: TGTGCCAGCAGTGAAGGGAATAGCGAGACCCAGTACTTC. The full variable domain, completed using reference TRBV2 and TRBJ2-5, is EPEVTQTPSHQVTQMGQEVILRCVPISNHLYFYWYRQILGQKVEFLVSFYNNEISEKSEIFDDQFSVERPDGSNFTLKIRSTKLEDSAMYFCASSEGNSETQYFGPGTRLLVL.

The V call is TRBV7-2, the J call TRBJ2-7; TRBD2 agrees at 10 bases. CDR3 size: 15 residues. The V gene's germline CDR1 is SGHTA and CDR2 FQGNSA. Trimming at V came to 5 bases and at J to 4 bases, leaving 8 bases not matched to a gene. The CDR3 DNA is TGTGCCAGCAGCCGGACTAGCGGAGGAGGGTACGAGCAGTACTTC. It yields the protein CASSRTSGGGYEQYF. Based on the CDR3 plus reference TRBV7-2 and TRBJ2-7, the full variable domain is GAGVSQSPSNKVTEKGKDVELRCDPISGHTALYWYRQSLGQGLEFLIYFQGNSAPDKSGLPSDRFSAERTGGSVSTLTIQRTQQEDSAVYLCASSRTSGGGYEQYFGPGTRLTVT.

The gene calls are TRBV4-1 and TRBJ2-7; a possible D gene is TRBD2 (6 bases). Per the germline V gene, CDR1 is MGHRA and CDR2 is YSYEKL. The V end lost 5 bases, the J end lost 0 bases, and 14 bases lay between the germline ends. The CDR3 covers 15 residues. CDR3 residues: CASSFGRDASYEQYF. CDR3 nucleotides: TGCGCCAGCAGCTTTGGGCGGGACGCCTCCTACGAGCAGTACTTC.

This chain connects TRBV30 to TRBJ1-5; the match to TRBD1 covers 7 bases. Per germline, CDR1 GTSNPN and CDR2 SVGIG (reference sequence). The V gene end was trimmed by 1 base and the J gene end by 6 bases; junction bases not matched to a gene: 9. The CDR3 length is 15 residues. CDR3 nucleotide sequence: TGTGCCTGGAGTGCGGGACCGGGGACAGTTCAGCCCCAGCATTTT. Its translation: CAWSAGPGTVQPQHF.